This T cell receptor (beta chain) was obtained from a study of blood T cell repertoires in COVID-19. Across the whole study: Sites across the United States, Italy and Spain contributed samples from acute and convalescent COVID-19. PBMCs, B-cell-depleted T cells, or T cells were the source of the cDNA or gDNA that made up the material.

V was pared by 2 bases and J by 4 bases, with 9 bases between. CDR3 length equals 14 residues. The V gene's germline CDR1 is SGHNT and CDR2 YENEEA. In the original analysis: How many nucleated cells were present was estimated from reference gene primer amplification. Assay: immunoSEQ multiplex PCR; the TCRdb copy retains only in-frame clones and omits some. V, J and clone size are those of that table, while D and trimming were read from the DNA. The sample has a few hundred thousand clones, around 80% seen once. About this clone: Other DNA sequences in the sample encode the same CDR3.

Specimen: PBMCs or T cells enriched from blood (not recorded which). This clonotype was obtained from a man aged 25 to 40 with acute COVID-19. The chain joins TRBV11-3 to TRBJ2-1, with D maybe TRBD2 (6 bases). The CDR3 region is CASSLTSGYNEQFF. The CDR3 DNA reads TGTGCCAGCAGCTTAACCAGCGGGTACAATGAGCAGTTCTTC. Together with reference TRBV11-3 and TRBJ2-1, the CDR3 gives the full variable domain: EAGVVQSPRYKIIEKKQPVAFWCNPISGHNTLYWYLQNLGQGPELLIRYENEEAVDDSQLPKDRFSAERLKGVDSTLKIQPAELGDSAVYLCASSLTSGYNEQFFGPGTRLTVL.